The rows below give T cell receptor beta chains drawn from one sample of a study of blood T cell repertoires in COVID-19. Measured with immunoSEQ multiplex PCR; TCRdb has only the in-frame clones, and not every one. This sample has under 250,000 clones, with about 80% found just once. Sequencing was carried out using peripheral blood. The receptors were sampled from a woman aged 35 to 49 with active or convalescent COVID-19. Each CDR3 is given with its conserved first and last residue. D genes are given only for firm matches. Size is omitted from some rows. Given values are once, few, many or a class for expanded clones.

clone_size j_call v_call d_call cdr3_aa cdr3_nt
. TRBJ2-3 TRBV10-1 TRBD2 CASNCGRALLITDTQYF TGCGCCAGCAACTGCGGGAGGGCCCTCTTAATCACAGATACGCAGTATTTT
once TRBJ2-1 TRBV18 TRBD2 CASSGLLAGGSNEQFF TGTGCCAGCTCGGGGCTACTAGCGGGAGGCTCCAATGAGCAGTTCTTC
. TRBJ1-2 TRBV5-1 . CASSLAGRDYTF TGCGCCAGCAGCTTGGCAGGGCGTGACTACACCTTC
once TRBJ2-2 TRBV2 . CASSEAEHSFTGELFF TGTGCCAGCAGTGAAGCTGAGCACAGCTTCACCGGGGAGCTGTTTTTT
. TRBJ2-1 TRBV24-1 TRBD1 CATSDQQVQGYNEQFF TGTGCCACCAGTGACCAACAGGTACAGGGGTACAATGAGCAGTTCTTC
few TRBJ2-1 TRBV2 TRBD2 CASRLAGAGNEQFF TGTGCCAGCAGACTAGCGGGAGCGGGGAATGAGCAGTTCTTC
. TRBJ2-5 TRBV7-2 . CASEPPGLRETQYF TGTGCCAGCGAGCCCCCGGGGTTGAGGGAGACCCAGTACTTC
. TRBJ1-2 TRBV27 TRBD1 CASSWGQGGGYTF TGTGCCAGCAGTTGGGGACAGGGTGGCGGCTACACCTTC
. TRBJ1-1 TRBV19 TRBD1 CASSITGGGTEAFF TGTGCCAGTAGTATCACAGGGGGCGGCACTGAAGCTTTCTTT
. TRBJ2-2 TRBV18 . CASSPLRRRGTGELFF TGTGCCAGCTCACCACTTCGGAGGCGCGGAACCGGGGAGCTGTTTTTT
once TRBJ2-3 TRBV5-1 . CASSLGGRGYTDTQYF TGCGCCAGCAGCTTAGGTGGTCGGGGGTATACAGATACGCAGTATTTT
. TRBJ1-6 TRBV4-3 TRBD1 CASSQARQGYNSPLHF TGCGCCAGCAGCCAAGCTCGACAGGGGTATAATTCACCCCTCCACTTT
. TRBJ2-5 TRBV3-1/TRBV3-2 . CASSQDIGLRQETQYF TGTGCCAGCAGCCAAGATATAGGACTACGACAAGAGACCCAGTACTTC
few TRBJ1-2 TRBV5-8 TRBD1 CASSLGQGISGYTF TGTGCCAGCAGCTTGGGACAGGGGATTTCTGGCTACACCTTC
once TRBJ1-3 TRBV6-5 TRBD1 CASRGQGENTIYF TGTGCCAGCAGGGGACAGGGAGAAAACACCATATATTTT
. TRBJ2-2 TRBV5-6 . CASSVLGQNTGELFF TGTGCCAGCAGCGTACTGGGCCAGAACACCGGGGAGCTGTTTTTT
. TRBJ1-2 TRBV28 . CASSLGAGSYGYTF TGTGCCAGCAGCCTGGGCGCTGGCTCCTATGGCTACACCTTC
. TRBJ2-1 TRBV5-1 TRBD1 CASSFVGQGRAYNEQFF TGCGCCAGCAGCTTCGTTGGACAGGGGAGAGCCTACAATGAGCAGTTCTTC
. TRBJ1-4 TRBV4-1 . CASSQEGGVEKLFF TGCGCCAGCAGCCAAGAGGGAGGGGTTGAAAAACTGTTTTTT
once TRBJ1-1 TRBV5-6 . CASGGVLSTEAFF TGTGCCAGCGGAGGGGTTCTGAGCACTGAAGCTTTCTTT
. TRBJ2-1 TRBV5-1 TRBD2 CASSLGSSGRLNEQFF TGCGCCAGCAGCTTGGGATCTAGCGGGAGGTTAAATGAGCAGTTCTTC
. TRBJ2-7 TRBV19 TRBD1 CASSMGQTYEQYF TGTGCCAGTAGTATGGGACAGACCTACGAGCAGTACTTC
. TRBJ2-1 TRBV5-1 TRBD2 CASSLGPSGSVYNEQFF TGCGCCAGCAGCTTGGGGCCTAGCGGGAGTGTCTACAATGAGCAGTTCTTC
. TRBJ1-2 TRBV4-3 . CASSQDLDGNYGYTF TGCGCCAGCAGCCAAGATCTCGACGGGAACTATGGCTACACCTTC
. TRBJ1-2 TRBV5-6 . CASSSTGSYGYTF TGTGCCAGCAGCTCTACAGGATCCTATGGCTACACCTTC
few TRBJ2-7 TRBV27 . CASSSLPGHTYEQYF TGTGCCAGCAGTTCGCTACCGGGACATACCTACGAGCAGTACTTC
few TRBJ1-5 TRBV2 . CASSEFTGFNQPQHF TGTGCCAGCAGTGAGTTTACAGGGTTCAATCAGCCCCAGCATTTT
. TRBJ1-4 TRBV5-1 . CASRPQGSNEKLFF TGCGCCAGCAGACCGCAGGGGTCTAATGAAAAACTGTTTTTT
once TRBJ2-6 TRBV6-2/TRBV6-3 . CASSYSAGLSSGANVLTF TGTGCCAGCAGTTACTCTGCAGGGTTAAGCTCTGGGGCCAACGTCCTGACTTTC
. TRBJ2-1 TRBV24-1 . CATSDFGLAHNEQFF TGTGCCACCAGTGATTTTGGGCTAGCACACAATGAGCAGTTCTTC
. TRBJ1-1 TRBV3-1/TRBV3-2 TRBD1 CASSQDLDRDMNTEAFF TGTGCCAGCAGCCAAGATCTGGACAGGGACATGAACACTGAAGCTTTCTTT
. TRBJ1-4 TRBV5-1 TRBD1 CASSLGTVATNEKLFF TGCGCCAGCAGCCTCGGGACAGTTGCAACTAATGAAAAACTGTTTTTT
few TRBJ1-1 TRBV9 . CASSPLYEAEAFF TGTGCCAGCAGCCCACTTTATGAGGCTGAAGCTTTCTTT
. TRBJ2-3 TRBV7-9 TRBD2 CASSDSGRSSDTQYF TGTGCCAGCAGTGATAGCGGGAGGAGCTCAGATACGCAGTATTTT
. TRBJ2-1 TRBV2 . CASRYQGLDNEQFF TGTGCCAGCAGGTATCAGGGGCTGGACAATGAGCAGTTCTTC
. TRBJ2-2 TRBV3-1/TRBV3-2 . CASSIGLTGELFF TGTGCCAGCAGCATTGGCTTGACCGGGGAGCTGTTTTTT
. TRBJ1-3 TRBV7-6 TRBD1 CASSPTGGSSGNTIYF TGTGCCAGCAGTCCTACAGGGGGCAGTTCTGGAAACACCATATATTTT
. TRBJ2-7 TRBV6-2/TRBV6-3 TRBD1 CASSYRSGQTSF TGTGCCAGCAGTTACCGTTCGGGACAGACAAGCTTC
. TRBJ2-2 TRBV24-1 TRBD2 CATSDPRGGTAGELFF TGTGCCACCAGTGACCCGCGGGGGGGCACGGCCGGGGAGCTGTTTTTT
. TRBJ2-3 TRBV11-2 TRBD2 CASRSSGRVSTDTQYF TGTGCCAGCAGGTCTAGCGGGAGAGTGAGCACAGATACGCAGTATTTT
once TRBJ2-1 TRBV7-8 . CASSLEELYNEQFF TGTGCCAGCAGCCTCGAAGAGCTCTACAATGAGCAGTTCTTC
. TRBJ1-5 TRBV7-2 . CASSLGQAINQPQHF TGTGCCAGCAGCTTAGGACAGGCGATCAATCAGCCCCAGCATTTT
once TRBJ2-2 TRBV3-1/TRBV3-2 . CASSQVRGTGELFF TGTGCCAGCAGCCAGGTTCGGGGCACCGGGGAGCTGTTTTTT